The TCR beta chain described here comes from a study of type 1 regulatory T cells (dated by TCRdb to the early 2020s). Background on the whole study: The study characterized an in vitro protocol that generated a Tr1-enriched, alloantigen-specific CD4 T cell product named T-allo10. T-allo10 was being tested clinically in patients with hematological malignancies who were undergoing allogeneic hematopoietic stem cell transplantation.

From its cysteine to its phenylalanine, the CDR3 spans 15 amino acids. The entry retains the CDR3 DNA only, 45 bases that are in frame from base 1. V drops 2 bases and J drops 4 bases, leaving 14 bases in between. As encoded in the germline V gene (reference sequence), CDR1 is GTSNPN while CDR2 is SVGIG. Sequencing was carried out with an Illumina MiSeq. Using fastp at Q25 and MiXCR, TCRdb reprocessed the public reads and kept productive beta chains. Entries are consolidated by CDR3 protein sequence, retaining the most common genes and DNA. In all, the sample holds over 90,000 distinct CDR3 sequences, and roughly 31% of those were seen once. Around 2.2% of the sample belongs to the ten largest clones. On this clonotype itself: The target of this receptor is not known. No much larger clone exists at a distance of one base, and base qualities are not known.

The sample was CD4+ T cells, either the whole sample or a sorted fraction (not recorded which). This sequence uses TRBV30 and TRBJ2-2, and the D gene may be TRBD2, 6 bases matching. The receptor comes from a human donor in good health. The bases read TGTGCCTGGAGTAGGCAGGGAGGTGTCACCGGGGAGCTGTTTTTT. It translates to CAWSRQGGVTGELFF.